This T cell receptor beta chain was sequenced for a study of shared clonotypes between healthy human individuals. Whole-study context: Donor composition was a couple of women and three men, aged 18 to 49.

Every subset's genomic DNA went evenly onto several immunoSEQ plates. Profiled with immunoSEQ multiplex PCR; TCRdb holds only in-frame clones, not every one. The table has 2,500,000 or so clones, 93% seen once; the top ten hold 0.36%. The CDR3 is 13 amino acids. Trimming left V 5 bases short and J 3 bases short, with 10 bases between. Germline values: CDR1 SEHNR, CDR2 FQNEAQ (reference sequence). Specimen: naive CD4+ T cells from PBMCs. Indicated subset: CD45RA+ positively selected. This sequence joins TRBV7-9 and TRBJ1-1; a possible D gene is TRBD1 (5 bases). The TCR originated in a man aged 18 to 30 in good health. Some clones in this sample may be carry-over from other donors' samples. The CDR3 loop reads CASSPGSYTEAFF. CDR3 bases: TGTGCCAGCAGCCCAGGGAGTTACACTGAAGCTTTCTTT.